The source of this TCR beta chain is a study of a mutant IDH1 vaccine in newly diagnosed glioma. Concerning this clone itself: Its antigen remains unidentified.

Time point defined: week 47, end of study. A single vaccine dose contained 300 ug of mutant IDH1 20-mer peptide, and topical imiquimod was used with it. Assay used: immunoSEQ multiplex PCR; TCRdb lists only in-frame clones, some missing. The sample consists of some 40,000 clones, 75% of them appearing once. This clonotype was sampled from a man aged 35-49 years with glioma. Specimen: PBMCs, collected from a glioma patient whose treatment included an IDH1 peptide vaccine.

This CDR3 is CSVGPGANVLTF. The CDR3 bases are TGCAGCGTGGGTCCTGGGGCCAACGTCCTGACTTTC. The chain couples TRBV29-1 to TRBJ2-6; D gene unclear. CDR3 length: 12 residues. V lost 6 bases, J lost 2 bases, and 5 bases lay in between. CDR1 and CDR2 (germline): SQVTM, ANQGSEA.